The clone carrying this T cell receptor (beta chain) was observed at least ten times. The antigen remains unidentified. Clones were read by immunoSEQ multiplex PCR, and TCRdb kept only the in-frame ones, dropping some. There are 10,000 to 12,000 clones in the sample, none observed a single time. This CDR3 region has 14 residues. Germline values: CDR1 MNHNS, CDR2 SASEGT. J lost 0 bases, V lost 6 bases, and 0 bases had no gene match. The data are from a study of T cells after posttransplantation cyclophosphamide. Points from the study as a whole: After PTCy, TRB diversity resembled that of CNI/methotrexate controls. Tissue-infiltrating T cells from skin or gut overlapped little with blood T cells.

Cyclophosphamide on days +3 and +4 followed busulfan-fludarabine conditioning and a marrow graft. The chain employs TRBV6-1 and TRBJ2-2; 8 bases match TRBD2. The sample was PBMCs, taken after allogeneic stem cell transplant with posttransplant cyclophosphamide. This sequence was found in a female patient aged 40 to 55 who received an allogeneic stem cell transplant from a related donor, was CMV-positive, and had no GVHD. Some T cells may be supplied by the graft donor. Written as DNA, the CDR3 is TGTGCCAGCAGGGGACTAGCGAACACCGGGGAGCTGTTTTTT. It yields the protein CASRGLANTGELFF.